The present T cell receptor beta chain was sequenced within a study of lymphopenia after photon versus proton radiotherapy. Study findings and constraints: Better survival with proton therapy was suggested as possible, not demonstrated. Oligoclonal CD8+ Temra expansion after nadir drove photon patients' diversity drop. Proton therapy kept repertoires fairly stable, unlike photons, which gained effector/memory cells.

CDR3 size: 14 residues. V gave up 6 bases and J gave up 7 bases, with 18 bases separating them. Germline assignment: CDR1 SGHVS and CDR2 FQNEAQ. This clone was observed a few times. Its matching antigen is unknown. Data came from immunoSEQ multiplex PCR; TCRdb stores just in-frame clones and leaves some out. Here the sample spans 35,000 to 40,000 clones, 85% being singletons. This sequence joins TRBV7-8 and TRBJ1-2, with D possibly being TRBD1 (6 bases). Sequenced material: peripheral blood, taken from a patient treated with photon-based radiotherapy. This sequence originates from a man aged 50 or older with gastric cancer. DNA of the CDR3: TGTGCCAGCAGTTATGACAGGCCGGGCCGTGGCTACACCTTC. Protein: CASSYDRPGRGYTF.